The 12 T cell receptor beta chains in this list originate from one sample, sequenced in a study of T-cell reconstitution after alpha-beta-depleted transplantation in children. Unique molecular identifiers tagged the TCRbeta library. One entry per CDR3 protein results from TCRdb running MiXCR on the PCR reads. The sample consists of 200,000 or so distinct CDR3 sequences, 6.3% of them appearing once. This specimen was PBMCs, taken before TCRalphabeta/CD19-depleted stem cell transplant. The receptor set was obtained from a girl younger than two with combined immunodeficiency, due to receive a stem cell transplant.

This clonotype was observed at least ten times. The chain employs TRBV7-9 and TRBJ2-6, with no clear D. This CDR3 spans 15 amino acids. Deletions cut 5 bases from V and 0 bases from J, with 8 bases between. The germline V gene encodes CDR1 SEHNR and CDR2 FQNEAQ (reference sequence). In DNA form, the CDR3 reads TGTGCCAGCAGCCCTCCCGACTCTGGGGCCAACGTCCTGACTTTC. Amino acid sequence: CASSPPDSGANVLTF. Together with reference TRBV7-9 and TRBJ2-6, the CDR3 gives the full variable domain: DTGVSQNPRHKITKRGQNVTFRCDPISEHNRLYWYRQTLGQGPEFLTYFQNEAQLEKSRLLSDRFSAERPKGSFSTLEIQRTEQGDSAMYLCASSPPDSGANVLTFGAGSRLTVL.

This clonotype was recorded at least ten times. V gene TRBV12-3 or TRBV12-4 combines with J gene TRBJ2-7; 9 positions match TRBD2. V shed 5 bases and J 2 bases; nucleotides not matched to a gene: 7. This CDR3 contains 15 residues. CDR3: CASSPLAGETYEQYF. The CDR3 DNA reads as TGTGCCAGCAGTCCGTTAGCGGGGGAGACCTACGAGCAGTACTTC.

The table lists this clonotype with many counts. The J gene is TRBJ2-7, the V gene TRBV20-1; D is possibly TRBD2 (6 bases). Germline V gene lookup returns CDR1 DFQATT and CDR2 SNEGSKA (reference sequence). CDR3 size: 18 residues. V was shortened by 0 bases and J by 2 bases, with 23 bases between the two germline ends. In DNA, the CDR3 is TGCAGTGCTAGAGATTTCCGGAATACGGAGCGGGCGACCTACGAGCAGTACTTC. Protein sequence: CSARDFRNTERATYEQYF.

In its sample, this clonotype was seen many times. The genes are TRBV12-3 or TRBV12-4 and TRBJ2-5, with 9 bases that match TRBD1. The junction had 14 bases not matched to a gene; V was cut back by 3 bases and J by 3 bases. The CDR3 is 18 amino acids. CDR3: CASSFIQGALGFEETQYF. In DNA form, the CDR3 reads TGTGCCAGCAGTTTCATACAGGGGGCACTTGGTTTTGAAGAGACCCAGTACTTC.

This clonotype was seen more than once but under ten times. The chain combines TRBV12-3 or TRBV12-4 with TRBJ1-3; TRBD1 matches 7 bases. With V trimmed by 6 bases and J by 5 bases, 13 bases remained unmatched. The CDR3 has 16 amino acids. For the CDR3, the DNA is TGTGCCAGCAGCCGCGGGACAGACGGCGTGCGAAACACCATATATTTT. Its translation: CASSRGTDGVRNTIYF.

This clonotype was observed at least ten times. The chain employs TRBV9 and TRBJ2-7; TRBD2 matches at 7 bases. V lost 0 bases, J lost 4 bases, and 7 bases stayed unmatched. The CDR3 loop spans 15 amino acids. In germline, CDR1 is SGDLS, CDR2 YYNGEE. The chain's CDR3 is CASSVGGGTGYEQYF. The CDR3 nucleotides are TGTGCCAGCAGCGTAGGCGGGGGTACCGGGTACGAGCAGTACTTC.

This clonotype was observed at least ten times. J is TRBJ2-5 and V is TRBV24-1, with D possibly TRBD2 on 5 matching bases. This CDR3 has 17 amino acids. V lost 3 bases and J 2 bases, leaving 18 bases between the germline ends. Germline loops: CDR1 KGHDR, CDR2 SFDVKD. The CDR3 DNA is TGTGCCACCAGTGATACCGGGGAGTTGCGGTATCAAGAGACCCAGTACTTC. It translates to CATSDTGELRYQETQYF.

To note about this clonotype: No conserved phenylalanine or tryptophan is present at the end of the CDR3, so a read error is the likely explanation. The V and J genes are TRBV5-1 and TRBJ1-6, with a tentative D call TRBD1 (5 bases). Deletions cut 4 bases from V and 0 bases from J, with 17 bases between. This CDR3 spans 18 amino acids. Germline CDR1 is SGHRS and CDR2 is YFSETQ. The CDR3 is CASSMTYRRSSYNSPLHC. The CDR3 nucleotides are TGCGCCAGCAGCATGACTTACAGGAGGAGCTCCTATAATTCACCCCTCCACTGT.

A few counts support this clonotype. The J gene is TRBJ2-7, the V gene TRBV7-2; D not resolved. Between the trimmed V and J ends, which lost 2 bases and 3 bases, there was a span of 11 bases. The CDR3 consists of 14 residues. Looked up from germline, CDR1 is SGHTA and CDR2 is FQGNSA. The CDR3 DNA reads as TGTGCCAGCAGCTTACTGGATGAGTTCTACGAGCAGTACTTC. This sequence encodes CASSLLDEFYEQYF.

Of note for this clonotype: Possible read error: a much larger clone is one base away. The V and J genes are TRBV5-1 and TRBJ2-2, with a possible D match to TRBD2 (5 bases). Deletions cut 1 base from V and 6 bases from J, with 19 bases between. The CDR3 sequence is 17 residues long. The germline CDR1 and CDR2 sequences are SGHRS and YFSETQ. CDR3 nucleotide sequence: TGCGCCAGCAGCTTGTTGCGGGTGGGCCTATTCGCCGGGGAGCTGTTTTTT. This translates into CASSLLRVGLFAGELFF.

The sample holds many counts of this clonotype. The chain has TRBV29-1 and TRBJ2-5; 8 nucleotides line up with TRBD1. Trimming at V came to 1 base and at J to 5 bases, leaving 12 bases not matched to a gene. The CDR3 has 16 residues. The germline V gene encodes CDR1 SQVTM and CDR2 ANQGSEA. CDR3 sequence: CSVEVRTGHLGETQYF. The CDR3 region has the DNA TGCAGCGTTGAAGTTCGGACAGGGCATTTGGGGGAGACCCAGTACTTC.

This clonotype was counted many times. The V call is TRBV7-8, the J call TRBJ1-5, with D unclear. CDR1 is SGHVS, CDR2 FQNEAQ, per germline. With 3 bases removed from V and 0 bases from J, the gap between germline ends came to 6 bases. The CDR3 runs 14 residues. The CDR3 DNA sequence: TGTGCCAGCAGCTTCGACATTAGCAATCAGCCCCAGCATTTT. Its protein is CASSFDISNQPQHF.